This T cell receptor beta chain stems from a study of shared clonotypes between healthy human individuals. Study-wide points: Sampling covered blood only; tissue repertoires likely differ.

TCRdb's copy holds only in-frame clones and misses some; the assay was immunoSEQ multiplex PCR. Here the sample spans about 490,000 clones, about 80% being singletons. A word on this clone: Antigen: not known.

The V gene end was trimmed by 6 bases and the J gene end by 2 bases; junction bases not matched to a gene: 6. Per germline, CDR1 LNHDA and CDR2 SQIVND (reference sequence). This CDR3 has 14 residues. The sequencing sample was made of PBMCs. This receptor was obtained from a woman aged 40 to 50 in good health. Some clones in this sample may be carry-over from other donors' samples. The chain is built from TRBV19 and TRBJ2-7; 8 bases align to TRBD2. The CDR3 sequence is CASSREGGAYEQYF. The CDR3 DNA follows: TGTGCCAGTAGCCGGGAGGGCGGGGCCTACGAGCAGTACTTC. Full variable domain (missing parts from reference TRBV19 and TRBJ2-7): DGGITQSPKYLFRKEGQNVTLSCEQNLNHDAMYWYRQDPGQGLRLIYYSQIVNDFQKGDIAEGYSVSREKKESFPLTVTSAQKNPTAFYLCASSREGGAYEQYFGPGTRLTVT.